The following is a T cell receptor beta chain sequence with its context. The antigen is unknown. Losses at the gene ends were 4 bases for V and 5 bases for J; bases not matched to a gene: 14. The CDR3 is made up of 17 amino acids. Germline V gene lookup returns CDR1 SGHAT and CDR2 FQNNGV. The record originates from a study of cytotoxic CD8 clonotypes in ibrutinib-treated CLL. Looking at the study overall: Partial responses numbered roughly 25 and complete responses 2; after a median about 74 months, roughly 15 stayed remitted and 12 progressed. After a median around 12 months on treatment (6 to 36), response samples were drawn.

Study-wide points: At ibrutinib response, clonality increased, and at progression it declined back toward baseline.

The table came from immunoSEQ multiplex PCR; TCRdb's copy has only in-frame clones and leaves some out. The sample records over 110,000 clones, more than 85% being singletons. The chain links TRBV11-2 to TRBJ2-3; 8 nucleotides align to TRBD2. Sequencing used PBMCs, obtained after 12 months of ibrutinib treatment. This sequence was found in a human donor with chronic lymphocytic leukemia. The CDR3 nucleotides read TGTGCCAGCAGCTGGGGGGCCACTAGCGGCATAAGAGATACGCAGTATTTT. Its protein product is CASSWGATSGIRDTQYF.